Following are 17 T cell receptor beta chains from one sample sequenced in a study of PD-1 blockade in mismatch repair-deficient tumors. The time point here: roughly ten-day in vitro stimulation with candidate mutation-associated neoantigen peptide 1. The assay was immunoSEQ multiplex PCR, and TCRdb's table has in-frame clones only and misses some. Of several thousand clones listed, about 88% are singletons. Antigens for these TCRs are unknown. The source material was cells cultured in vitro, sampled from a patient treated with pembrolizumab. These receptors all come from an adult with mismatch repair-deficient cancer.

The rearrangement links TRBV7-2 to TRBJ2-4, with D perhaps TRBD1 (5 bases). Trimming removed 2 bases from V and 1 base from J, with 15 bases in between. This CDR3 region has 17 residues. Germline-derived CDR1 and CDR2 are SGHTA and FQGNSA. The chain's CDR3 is CASSLQGLGVAKNIQYF. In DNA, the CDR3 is TGTGCCAGCAGCTTACAGGGTTTGGGTGTCGCCAAAAACATTCAGTACTTC. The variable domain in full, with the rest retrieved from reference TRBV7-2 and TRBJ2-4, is GAGVSQSPSNKVTEKGKDVELRCDPISGHTALYWYRQSLGQGLEFLIYFQGNSAPDKSGLPSDRFSAERTGGSVSTLTIQRTQQEDSAVYLCASSLQGLGVAKNIQYFGAGTRLSVL.

The CDR3 DNA reads as TGTGCCAGCAGTGATACTCTAGCGGGAGGGCCCCGTGAGCAGTTCTTC. The encoded protein is CASSDTLAGGPREQFF. The chain has TRBV6-1 and TRBJ2-1, with 12 bases that match TRBD2. The CDR3 length is 16 residues. Germline assignment: CDR1 MNHNS and CDR2 SASEGT. V was pared by 3 bases and J by 9 bases, with 9 bases of the junction left unmatched.

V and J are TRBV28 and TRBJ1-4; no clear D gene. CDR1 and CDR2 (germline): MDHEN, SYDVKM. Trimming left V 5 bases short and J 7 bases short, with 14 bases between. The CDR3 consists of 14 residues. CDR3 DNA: TGTGCCAGCAGTCCCCTAGGCAGAGGTGAAAAACTGTTTTTT. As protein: CASSPLGRGEKLFF.

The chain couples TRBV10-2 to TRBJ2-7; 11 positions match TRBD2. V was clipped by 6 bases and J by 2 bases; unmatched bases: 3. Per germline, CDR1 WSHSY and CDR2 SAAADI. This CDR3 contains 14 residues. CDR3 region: CASSKGLAAYEQYF. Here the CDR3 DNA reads TGCGCCAGCAGCAAGGGACTAGCGGCCTACGAGCAGTACTTC.

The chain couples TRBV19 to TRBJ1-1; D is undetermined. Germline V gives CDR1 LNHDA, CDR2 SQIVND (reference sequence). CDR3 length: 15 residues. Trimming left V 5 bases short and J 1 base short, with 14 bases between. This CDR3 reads CASSSRGSSNTEAFF. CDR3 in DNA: TGTGCCAGTAGTTCCCGAGGGTCTTCGAACACTGAAGCTTTCTTT. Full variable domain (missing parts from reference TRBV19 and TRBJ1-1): DGGITQSPKYLFRKEGQNVTLSCEQNLNHDAMYWYRQDPGQGLRLIYYSQIVNDFQKGDIAEGYSVSREKKESFPLTVTSAQKNPTAFYLCASSSRGSSNTEAFFGQGTRLTVV.

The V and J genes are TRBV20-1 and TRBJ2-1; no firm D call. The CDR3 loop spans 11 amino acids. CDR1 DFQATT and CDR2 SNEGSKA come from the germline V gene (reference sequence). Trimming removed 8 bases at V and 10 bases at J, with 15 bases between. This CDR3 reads CSSNEIGEQFF. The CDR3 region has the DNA TGCAGTTCCAACGAGATCGGGGAGCAGTTCTTC.

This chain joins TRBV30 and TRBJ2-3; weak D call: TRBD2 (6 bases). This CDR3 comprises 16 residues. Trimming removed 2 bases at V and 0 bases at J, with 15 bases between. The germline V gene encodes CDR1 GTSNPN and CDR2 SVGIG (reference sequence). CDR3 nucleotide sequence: TGTGCCTGGAGTCCCTCCCTAGCGCGAAGCACAGATACGCAGTATTTT. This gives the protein CAWSPSLARSTDTQYF.

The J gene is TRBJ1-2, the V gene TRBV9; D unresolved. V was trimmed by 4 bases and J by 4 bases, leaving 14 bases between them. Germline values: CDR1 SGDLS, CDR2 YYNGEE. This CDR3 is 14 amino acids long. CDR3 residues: CASSSRGGSYGYTF. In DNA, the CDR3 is TGTGCCAGCAGCTCCCGAGGAGGGAGCTATGGCTACACCTTC.

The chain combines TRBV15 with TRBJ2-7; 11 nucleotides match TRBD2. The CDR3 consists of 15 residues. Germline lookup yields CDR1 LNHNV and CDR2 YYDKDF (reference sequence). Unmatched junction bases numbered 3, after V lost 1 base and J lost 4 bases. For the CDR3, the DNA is TGTGCCACCAGCAGAGGCCCTAGCGGGAGGTACGAGCAGTACTTC. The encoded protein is CATSRGPSGRYEQYF.

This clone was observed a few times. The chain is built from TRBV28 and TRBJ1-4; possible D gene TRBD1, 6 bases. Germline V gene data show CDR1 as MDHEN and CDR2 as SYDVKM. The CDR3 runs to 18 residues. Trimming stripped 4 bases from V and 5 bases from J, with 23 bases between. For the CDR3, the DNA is TGTGCCAGCAGTTCTCCCGGACGACGGGGGCCTAAAAATGAAAAACTGTTTTTT. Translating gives CASSSPGRRGPKNEKLFF.

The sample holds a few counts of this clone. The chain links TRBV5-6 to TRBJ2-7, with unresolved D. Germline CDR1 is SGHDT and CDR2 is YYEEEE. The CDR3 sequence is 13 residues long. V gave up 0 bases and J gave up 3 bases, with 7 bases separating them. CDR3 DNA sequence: TGTGCCAGCAGCTTGGATGGGGACTACGAGCAGTACTTC. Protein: CASSLDGDYEQYF.

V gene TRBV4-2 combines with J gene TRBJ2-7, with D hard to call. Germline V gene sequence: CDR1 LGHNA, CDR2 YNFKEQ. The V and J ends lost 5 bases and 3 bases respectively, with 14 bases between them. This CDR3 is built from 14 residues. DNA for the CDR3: TGTGCCAGCAGCTACCGGGCCCCCCGCTACGAGCAGTACTTC. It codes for CASSYRAPRYEQYF.

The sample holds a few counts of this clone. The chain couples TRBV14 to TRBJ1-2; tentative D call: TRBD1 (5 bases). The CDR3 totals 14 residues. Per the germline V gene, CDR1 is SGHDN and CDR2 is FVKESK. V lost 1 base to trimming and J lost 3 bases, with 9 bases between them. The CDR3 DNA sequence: TGTGCCAGCAGCCAAGGAAGGGGCGACTATGGCTACACCTTC. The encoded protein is CASSQGRGDYGYTF.

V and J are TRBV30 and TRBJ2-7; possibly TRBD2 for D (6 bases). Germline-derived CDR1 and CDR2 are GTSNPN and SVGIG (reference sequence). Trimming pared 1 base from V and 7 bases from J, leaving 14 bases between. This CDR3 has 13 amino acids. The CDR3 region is CAWSGGGSGEQYF. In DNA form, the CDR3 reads TGTGCCTGGAGTGGTGGGGGGAGCGGAGAGCAGTACTTC.

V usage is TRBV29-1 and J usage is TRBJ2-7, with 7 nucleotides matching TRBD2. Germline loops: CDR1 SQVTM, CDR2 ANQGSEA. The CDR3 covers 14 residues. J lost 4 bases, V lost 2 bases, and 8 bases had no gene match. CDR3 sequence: CSVELREVPYEQYF. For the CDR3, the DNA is TGCAGCGTTGAACTCCGGGAGGTCCCTTACGAGCAGTACTTC.

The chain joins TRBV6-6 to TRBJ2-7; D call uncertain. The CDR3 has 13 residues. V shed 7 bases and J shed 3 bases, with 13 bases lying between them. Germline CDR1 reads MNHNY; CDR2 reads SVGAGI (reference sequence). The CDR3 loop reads CASTPRPNYEQYF. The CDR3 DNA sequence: TGTGCCAGCACCCCCCGGCCGAACTACGAGCAGTACTTC.

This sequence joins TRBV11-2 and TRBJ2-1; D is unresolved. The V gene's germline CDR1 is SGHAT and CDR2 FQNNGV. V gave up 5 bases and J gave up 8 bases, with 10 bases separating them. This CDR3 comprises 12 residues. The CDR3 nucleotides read TGTGCCAGCAGCCTCACTGGATATGAGCAGTTCTTC. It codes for CASSLTGYEQFF.